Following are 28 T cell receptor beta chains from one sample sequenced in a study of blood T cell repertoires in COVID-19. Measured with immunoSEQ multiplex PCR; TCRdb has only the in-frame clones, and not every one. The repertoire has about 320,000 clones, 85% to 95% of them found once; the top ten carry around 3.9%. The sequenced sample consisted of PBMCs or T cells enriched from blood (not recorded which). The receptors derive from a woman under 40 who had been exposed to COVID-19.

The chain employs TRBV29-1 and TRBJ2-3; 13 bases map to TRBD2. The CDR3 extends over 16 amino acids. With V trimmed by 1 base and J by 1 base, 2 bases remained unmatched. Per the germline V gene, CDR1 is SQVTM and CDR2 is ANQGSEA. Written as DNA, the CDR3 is TGCAGCGTTGAAGGGACTAGCGGGGGAGGCACAGATACGCAGTATTTT. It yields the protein CSVEGTSGGGTDTQYF.

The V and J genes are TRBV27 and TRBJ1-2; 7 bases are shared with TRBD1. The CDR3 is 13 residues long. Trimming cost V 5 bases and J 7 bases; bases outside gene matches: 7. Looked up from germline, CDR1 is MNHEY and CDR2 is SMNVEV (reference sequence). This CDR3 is CASSPRDSRGYTF. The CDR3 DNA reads TGTGCCAGCAGTCCGAGGGACAGCCGTGGCTACACCTTC.

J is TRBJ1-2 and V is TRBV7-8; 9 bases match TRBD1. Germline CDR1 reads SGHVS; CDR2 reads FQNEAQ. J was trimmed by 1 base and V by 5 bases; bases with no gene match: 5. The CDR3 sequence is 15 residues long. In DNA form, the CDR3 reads TGTGCCAGCAGCCCCGGGACAGGGCGTAACTATGGCTACACCTTC. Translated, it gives CASSPGTGRNYGYTF.

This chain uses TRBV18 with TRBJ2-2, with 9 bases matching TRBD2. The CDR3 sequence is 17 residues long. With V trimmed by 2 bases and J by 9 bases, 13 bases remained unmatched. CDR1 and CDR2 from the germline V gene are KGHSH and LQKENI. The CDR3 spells CASSPGLARGNGRELFF. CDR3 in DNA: TGTGCCAGCTCACCAGGACTAGCGCGGGGCAACGGAAGGGAGCTGTTTTTT. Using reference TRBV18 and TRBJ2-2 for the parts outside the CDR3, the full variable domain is NAGVMQNPRHLVRRRGQEARLRCSPMKGHSHVYWYRQLPEEGLKFMVYLQKENIIDESGMPKERFSAEFPKEGPSILRIQQVVRGDSAAYFCASSPGLARGNGRELFFGEGSRLTVL.

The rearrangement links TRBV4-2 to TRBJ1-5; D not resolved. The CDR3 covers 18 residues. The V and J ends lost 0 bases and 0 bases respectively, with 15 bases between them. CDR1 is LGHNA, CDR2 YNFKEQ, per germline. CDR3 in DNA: TGTGCCAGCAGCCAAGAGGGTCCGGGAGTCCGTAGCAATCAGCCCCAGCATTTT. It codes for CASSQEGPGVRSNQPQHF.

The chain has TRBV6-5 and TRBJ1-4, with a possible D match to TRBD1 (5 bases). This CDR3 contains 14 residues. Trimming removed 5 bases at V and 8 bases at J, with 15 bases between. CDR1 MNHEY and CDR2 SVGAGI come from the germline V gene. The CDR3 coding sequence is TGTGCCAGCAGTACGTCCGGGGGTTCGGAAAAACTGTTTTTT. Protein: CASSTSGGSEKLFF.

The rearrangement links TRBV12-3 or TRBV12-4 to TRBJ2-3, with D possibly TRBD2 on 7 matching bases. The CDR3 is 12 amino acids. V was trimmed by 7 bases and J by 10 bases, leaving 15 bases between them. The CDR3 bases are TGTGCCAGCACCCTAGGGAGGGGGGCGCAGTATTTT. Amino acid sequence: CASTLGRGAQYF.

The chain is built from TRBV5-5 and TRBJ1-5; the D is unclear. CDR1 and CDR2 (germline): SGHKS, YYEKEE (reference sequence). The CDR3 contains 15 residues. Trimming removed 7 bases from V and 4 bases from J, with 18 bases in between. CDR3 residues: CASELQLSPNQPQHF. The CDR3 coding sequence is TGTGCCAGCGAATTACAGCTCAGCCCTAATCAGCCCCAGCATTTT.

The CDR3: CASSSTFIDRHSGANVLTF. The CDR3 DNA follows: TGTGCCAGCAGCTCAACCTTTATAGACAGACACTCTGGGGCCAACGTCCTGACTTTC. This chain connects TRBV11-2 to TRBJ2-6, with D possibly being TRBD1 (5 bases). Germline CDR1 and CDR2: SGHAT and FQNNGV. The CDR3 is 19 residues long. The V end lost 4 bases, the J end lost 0 bases, and 19 bases lay between the germline ends.

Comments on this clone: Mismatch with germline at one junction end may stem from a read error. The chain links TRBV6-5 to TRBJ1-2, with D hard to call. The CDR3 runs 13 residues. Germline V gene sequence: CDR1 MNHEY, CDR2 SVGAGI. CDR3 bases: TGTGCCAGCACTTACGACGGAGACTATGGCTACACCTTC. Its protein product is CASTYDGDYGYTF.

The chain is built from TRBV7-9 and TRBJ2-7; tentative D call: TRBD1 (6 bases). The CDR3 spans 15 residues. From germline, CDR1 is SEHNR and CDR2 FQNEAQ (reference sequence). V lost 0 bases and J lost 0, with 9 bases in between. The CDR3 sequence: CASSLATGPSYEQYF. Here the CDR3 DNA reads TGTGCCAGCAGCTTAGCCACAGGGCCCTCCTACGAGCAGTACTTC.

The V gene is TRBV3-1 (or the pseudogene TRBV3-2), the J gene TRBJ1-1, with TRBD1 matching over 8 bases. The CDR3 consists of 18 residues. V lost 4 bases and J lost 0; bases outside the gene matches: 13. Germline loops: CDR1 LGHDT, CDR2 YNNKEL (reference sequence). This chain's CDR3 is CASSPRFRQGNMNTEAFF. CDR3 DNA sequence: TGTGCCAGCAGCCCCCGGTTTCGACAGGGGAACATGAACACTGAAGCTTTCTTT.

CDR3 sequence reads: CASSQDPDTEAFF. For the CDR3, the DNA is TGTGCCAGCAGCCAAGACCCAGACACTGAAGCTTTCTTT. This chain links TRBV14 with TRBJ1-1; no reliable D call. Trimming removed 0 bases at V and 3 bases at J, with 5 bases between. This CDR3 has 13 amino acids. Germline V lookup: CDR1 SGHDN, CDR2 FVKESK.

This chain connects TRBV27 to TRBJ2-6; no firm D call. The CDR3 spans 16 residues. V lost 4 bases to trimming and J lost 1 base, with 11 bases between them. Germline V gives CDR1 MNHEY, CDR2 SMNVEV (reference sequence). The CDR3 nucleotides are TGTGCCAGCAGTTCTCTTTTGGCTTCTGGGGCCAACGTCCTGACTTTC. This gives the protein CASSSLLASGANVLTF.

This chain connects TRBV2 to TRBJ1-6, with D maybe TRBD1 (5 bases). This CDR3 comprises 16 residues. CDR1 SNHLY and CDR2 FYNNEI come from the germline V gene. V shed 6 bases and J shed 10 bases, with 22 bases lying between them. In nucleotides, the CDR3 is TGTGCCAGCAGCGAACTTGAGGCTGTGGGGGGGTCACCCCTCCACTTT. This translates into CASSELEAVGGSPLHF.

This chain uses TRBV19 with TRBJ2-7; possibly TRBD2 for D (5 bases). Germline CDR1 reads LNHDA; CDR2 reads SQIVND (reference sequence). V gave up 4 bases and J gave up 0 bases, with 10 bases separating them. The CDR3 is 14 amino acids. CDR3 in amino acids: CASSTPEGSYEQYF. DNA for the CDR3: TGTGCCAGTAGTACCCCCGAGGGCTCCTACGAGCAGTACTTC.

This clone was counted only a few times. The CDR3 bases are TGTGCCAGCAGCCAGGCGGTCGGCACAGATACGCAGTATTTT. Amino acid sequence: CASSQAVGTDTQYF. This rearrangement joins TRBV7-8 to TRBJ2-3; no clear D. The CDR3 sequence is 14 residues long. V lost 5 bases to trimming and J lost 1 base, with 10 bases between them. Per germline, CDR1 SGHVS and CDR2 FQNEAQ.

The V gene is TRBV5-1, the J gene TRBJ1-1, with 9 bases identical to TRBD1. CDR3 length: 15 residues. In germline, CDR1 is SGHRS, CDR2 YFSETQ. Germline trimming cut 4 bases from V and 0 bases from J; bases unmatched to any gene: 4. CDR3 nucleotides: TGCGCCAGCAGCGCCACAGGGGGCTTGAACACTGAAGCTTTCTTT. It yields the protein CASSATGGLNTEAFF.

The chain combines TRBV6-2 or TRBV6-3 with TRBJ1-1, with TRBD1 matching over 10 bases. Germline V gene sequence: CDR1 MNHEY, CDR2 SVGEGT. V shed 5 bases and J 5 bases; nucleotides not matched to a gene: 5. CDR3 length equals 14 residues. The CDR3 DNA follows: TGTGCCAGCAGTGACAGGGGGCGAACGACTGAAGCTTTCTTT. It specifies CASSDRGRTTEAFF.

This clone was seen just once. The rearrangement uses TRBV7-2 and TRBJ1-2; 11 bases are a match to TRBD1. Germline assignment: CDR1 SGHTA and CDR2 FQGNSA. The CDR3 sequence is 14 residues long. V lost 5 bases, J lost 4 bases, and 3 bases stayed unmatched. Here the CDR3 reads CASSGQGATYGYTF. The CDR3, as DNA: TGTGCCAGCAGCGGACAGGGGGCGACCTATGGCTACACCTTC.

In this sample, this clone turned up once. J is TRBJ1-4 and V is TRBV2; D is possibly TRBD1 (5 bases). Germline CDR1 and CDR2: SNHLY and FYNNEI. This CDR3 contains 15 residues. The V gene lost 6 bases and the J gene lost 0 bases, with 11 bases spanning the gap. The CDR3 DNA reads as TGTGCCAGCAGAAACGGACAAGCAACTAATGAAAAACTGTTTTTT. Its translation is CASRNGQATNEKLFF.

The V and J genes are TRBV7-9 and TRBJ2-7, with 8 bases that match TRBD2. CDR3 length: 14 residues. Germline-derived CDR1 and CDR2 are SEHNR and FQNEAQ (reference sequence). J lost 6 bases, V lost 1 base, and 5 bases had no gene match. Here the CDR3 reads CASSLEAGVGEQYF. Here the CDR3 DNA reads TGTGCCAGCAGCTTAGAAGCGGGGGTGGGCGAGCAGTACTTC. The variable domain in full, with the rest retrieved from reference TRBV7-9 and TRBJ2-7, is DTGVSQNPRHKITKRGQNVTFRCDPISEHNRLYWYRQTLGQGPEFLTYFQNEAQLEKSRLLSDRFSAERPKGSFSTLEIQRTEQGDSAMYLCASSLEAGVGEQYFGPGTRLTVT.

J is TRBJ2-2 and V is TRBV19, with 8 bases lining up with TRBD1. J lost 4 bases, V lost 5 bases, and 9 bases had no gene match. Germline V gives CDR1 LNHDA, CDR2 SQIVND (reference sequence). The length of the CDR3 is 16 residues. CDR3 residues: CASSGRKTGVTGELFF. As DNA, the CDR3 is TGTGCCAGTAGTGGCCGAAAGACAGGGGTCACCGGGGAGCTGTTTTTT.

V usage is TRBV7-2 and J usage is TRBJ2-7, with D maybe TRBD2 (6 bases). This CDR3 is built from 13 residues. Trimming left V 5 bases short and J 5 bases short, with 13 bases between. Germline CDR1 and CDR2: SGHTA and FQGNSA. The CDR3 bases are TGTGCCAGCAGCCTACCACCTAGCGACGAGCAGTACTTC. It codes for CASSLPPSDEQYF.

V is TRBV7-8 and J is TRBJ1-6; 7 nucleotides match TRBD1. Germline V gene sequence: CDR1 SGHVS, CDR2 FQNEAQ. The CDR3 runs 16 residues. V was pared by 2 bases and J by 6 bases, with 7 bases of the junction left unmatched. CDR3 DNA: TGTGCCAGCAGCTTACTGATGGGACAGTCTAATTCACCCCTCCACTTT. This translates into CASSLLMGQSNSPLHF.

In DNA form, the CDR3 reads TGCGCCAGCAGCCAAGATTACGTACAGGGAACCTCGAGATACACCTTC. Its protein product is CASSQDYVQGTSRYTF. This chain joins TRBV4-1 and TRBJ1-2; tentative D call: TRBD1 (6 bases). The CDR3 consists of 16 residues. V lost 0 bases and J 11 bases, leaving 22 bases between the germline ends. Germline CDR1 and CDR2: MGHRA and YSYEKL.

In DNA form, the CDR3 reads TGCGCCAGCAGCCAAGGGTTTTACAGGGGATTCAGCAATGAGCAGTTCTTC. This sequence encodes CASSQGFYRGFSNEQFF. The chain combines TRBV4-3 with TRBJ2-1, with 7 bases lining up with TRBD1. CDR3 length equals 17 residues. Unmatched junction bases numbered 12, after V lost 1 base and J lost 6 bases. CDR1 is LGHNA, CDR2 YSLEER, per germline.

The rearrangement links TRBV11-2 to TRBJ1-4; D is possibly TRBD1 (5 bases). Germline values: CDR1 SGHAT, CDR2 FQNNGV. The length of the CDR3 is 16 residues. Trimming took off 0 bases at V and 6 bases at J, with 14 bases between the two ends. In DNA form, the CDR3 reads TGTGCCAGCAGCTTAGAAGGGGCAGGGCTAGATGAAAAACTGTTTTTT. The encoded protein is CASSLEGAGLDEKLFF.